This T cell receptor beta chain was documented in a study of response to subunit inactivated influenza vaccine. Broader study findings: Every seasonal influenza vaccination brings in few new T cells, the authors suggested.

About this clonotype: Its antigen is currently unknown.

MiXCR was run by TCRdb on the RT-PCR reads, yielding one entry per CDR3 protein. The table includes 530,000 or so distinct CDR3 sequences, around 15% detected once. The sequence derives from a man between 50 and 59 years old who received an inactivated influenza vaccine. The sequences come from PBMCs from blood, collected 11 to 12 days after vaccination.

CDR3 in amino acids: CASSYQGGFLYF. The DNA for the CDR3 is TGTGCCAGCAGTTACCAGGGCGGGTTCCTGTACTTC. J is TRBJ2-7 and V is TRBV6-6; the D gene could be TRBD1 or TRBD2 (5 bases each). The ends were cut back, 2 bases at V and 12 bases at J, with 14 bases in the middle. The CDR3 has 12 residues. CDR1 is MNHNY and CDR2 is SVGAGI in the germline V gene (reference sequence).